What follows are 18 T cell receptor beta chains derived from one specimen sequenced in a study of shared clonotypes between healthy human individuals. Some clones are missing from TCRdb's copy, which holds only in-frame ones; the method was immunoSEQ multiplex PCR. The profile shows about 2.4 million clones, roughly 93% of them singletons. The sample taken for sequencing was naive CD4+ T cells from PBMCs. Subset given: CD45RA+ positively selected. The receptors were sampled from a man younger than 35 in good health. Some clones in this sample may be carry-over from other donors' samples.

DNA for the CDR3: TGCAGCGTTGAACGGGCTACCAGCGGGGGTGAGCAGTACTTC. This gives the protein CSVERATSGGEQYF. The V gene is TRBV29-1, the J gene TRBJ2-7; TRBD2 aligns across 8 bases. The germline V gene has CDR1 SQVTM and CDR2 ANQGSEA. V lost 2 bases, J lost 7 bases, and 10 bases stayed unmatched. CDR3 length: 14 amino acids.

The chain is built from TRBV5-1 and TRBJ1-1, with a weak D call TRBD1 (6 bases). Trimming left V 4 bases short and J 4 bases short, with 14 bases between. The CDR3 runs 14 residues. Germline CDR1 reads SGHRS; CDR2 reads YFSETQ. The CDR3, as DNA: TGCGCCAGCAGCCCGGGGACATTGGGCACTGAAGCTTTCTTT. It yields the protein CASSPGTLGTEAFF.

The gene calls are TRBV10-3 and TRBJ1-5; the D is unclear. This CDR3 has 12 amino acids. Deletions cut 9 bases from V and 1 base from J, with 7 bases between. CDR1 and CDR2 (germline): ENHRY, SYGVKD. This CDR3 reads CAMAASNQPQHF. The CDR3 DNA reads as TGTGCCATGGCCGCGAGCAATCAGCCCCAGCATTTT.

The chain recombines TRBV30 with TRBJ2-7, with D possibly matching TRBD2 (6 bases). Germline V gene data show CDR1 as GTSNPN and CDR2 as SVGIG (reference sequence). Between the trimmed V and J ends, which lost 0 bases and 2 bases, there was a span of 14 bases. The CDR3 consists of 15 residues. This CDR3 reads CAWSVGGPGAYEQYF. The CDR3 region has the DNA TGTGCCTGGAGTGTCGGGGGTCCAGGAGCCTACGAGCAGTACTTC.

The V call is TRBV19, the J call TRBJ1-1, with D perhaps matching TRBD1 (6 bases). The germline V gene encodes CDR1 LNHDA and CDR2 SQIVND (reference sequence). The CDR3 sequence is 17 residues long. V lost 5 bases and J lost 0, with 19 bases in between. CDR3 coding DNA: TGTGCCAGTAGTCCCATAGCGTGGGACAACCTGAACACTGAAGCTTTCTTT. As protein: CASSPIAWDNLNTEAFF.

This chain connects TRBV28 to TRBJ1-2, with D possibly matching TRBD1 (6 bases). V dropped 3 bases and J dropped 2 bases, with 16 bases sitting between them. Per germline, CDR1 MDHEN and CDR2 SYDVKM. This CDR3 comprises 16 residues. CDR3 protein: CASSLRGTELNYGYTF. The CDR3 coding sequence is TGTGCCAGCAGTTTGAGGGGGACGGAATTAAACTATGGCTACACCTTC.

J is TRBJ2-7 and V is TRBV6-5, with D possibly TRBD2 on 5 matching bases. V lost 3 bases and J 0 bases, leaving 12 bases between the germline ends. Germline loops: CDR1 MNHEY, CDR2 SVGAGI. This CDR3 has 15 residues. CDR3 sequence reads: CASSYFSGSSYEQYF. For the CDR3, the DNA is TGTGCCAGCAGTTATTTCAGCGGTAGCTCCTACGAGCAGTACTTC.

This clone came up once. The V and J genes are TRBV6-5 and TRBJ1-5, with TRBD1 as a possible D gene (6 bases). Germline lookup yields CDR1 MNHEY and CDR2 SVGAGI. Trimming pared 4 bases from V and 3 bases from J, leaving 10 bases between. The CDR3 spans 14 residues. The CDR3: CASSWNRDNQPQHF. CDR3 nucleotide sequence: TGTGCCAGCAGTTGGAACAGGGACAATCAGCCCCAGCATTTT.

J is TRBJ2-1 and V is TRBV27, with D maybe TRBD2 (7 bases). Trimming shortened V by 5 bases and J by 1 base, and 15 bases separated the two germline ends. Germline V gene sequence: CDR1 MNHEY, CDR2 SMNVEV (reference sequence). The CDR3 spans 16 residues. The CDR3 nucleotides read TGTGCCAGCAGTCCCCCTGGGGGGGCATCCTACAATGAGCAGTTCTTC. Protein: CASSPPGGASYNEQFF.

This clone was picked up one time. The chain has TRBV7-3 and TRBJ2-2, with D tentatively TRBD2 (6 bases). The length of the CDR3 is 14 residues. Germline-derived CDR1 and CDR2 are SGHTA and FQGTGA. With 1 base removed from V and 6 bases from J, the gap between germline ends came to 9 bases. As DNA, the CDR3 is TGTGCCAGCAGCTTAAATACGGGGGCCGGGGAGCTGTTTTTT. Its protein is CASSLNTGAGELFF.

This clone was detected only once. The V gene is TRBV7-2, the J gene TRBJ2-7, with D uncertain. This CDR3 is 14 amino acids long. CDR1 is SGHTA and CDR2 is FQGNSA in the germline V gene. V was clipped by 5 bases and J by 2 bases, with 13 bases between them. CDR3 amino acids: CASSPDQNTYEQYF. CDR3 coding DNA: TGTGCCAGCAGCCCAGACCAAAATACCTACGAGCAGTACTTC.

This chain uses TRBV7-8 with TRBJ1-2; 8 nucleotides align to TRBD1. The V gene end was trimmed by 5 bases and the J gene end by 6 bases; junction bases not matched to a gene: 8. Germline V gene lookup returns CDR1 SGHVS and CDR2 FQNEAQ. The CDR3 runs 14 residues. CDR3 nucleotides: TGTGCCAGCAGCCCACGGACAGGGCCCGATGGCTACACCTTC. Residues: CASSPRTGPDGYTF.

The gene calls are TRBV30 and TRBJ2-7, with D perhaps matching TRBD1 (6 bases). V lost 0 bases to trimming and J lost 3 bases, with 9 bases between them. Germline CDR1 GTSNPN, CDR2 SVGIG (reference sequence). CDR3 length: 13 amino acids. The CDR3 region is CAWSVGHVYEQYF. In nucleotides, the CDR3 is TGTGCCTGGAGTGTGGGACACGTCTACGAGCAGTACTTC. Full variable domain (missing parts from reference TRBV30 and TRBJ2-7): SQTIHQWPATLVQPVGSPLSLECTVEGTSNPNLYWYRQAAGRGLQLLFYSVGIGQISSEVPQNLSASRPQDRQFILSSKKLLLSDSGFYLCAWSVGHVYEQYFGPGTRLTVT.

The CDR3 DNA is TGTGCCAGCCGAAGAGGCCCGAGCTCCTACAATGAGCAGTTCTTC. Translating it yields CASRRGPSSYNEQFF. The V and J genes are TRBV5-6 and TRBJ2-1; D is uncertain. The CDR3 is made up of 15 amino acids. Germline loops: CDR1 SGHDT, CDR2 YYEEEE. V dropped 7 bases and J dropped 0 bases, with 14 bases sitting between them.

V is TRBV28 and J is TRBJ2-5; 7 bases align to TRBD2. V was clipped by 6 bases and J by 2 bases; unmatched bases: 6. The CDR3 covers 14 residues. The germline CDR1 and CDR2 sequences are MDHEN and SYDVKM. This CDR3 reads CASSYLGGQETQYF. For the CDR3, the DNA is TGTGCCAGCAGCTACCTGGGAGGGCAAGAGACCCAGTACTTC.

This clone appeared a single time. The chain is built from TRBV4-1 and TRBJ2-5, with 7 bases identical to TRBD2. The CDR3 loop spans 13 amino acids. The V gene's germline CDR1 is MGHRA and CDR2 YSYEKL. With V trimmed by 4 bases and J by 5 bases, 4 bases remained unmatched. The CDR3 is CASSLGGKETQYF. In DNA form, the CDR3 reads TGCGCCAGCAGCCTCGGGGGGAAGGAGACCCAGTACTTC.

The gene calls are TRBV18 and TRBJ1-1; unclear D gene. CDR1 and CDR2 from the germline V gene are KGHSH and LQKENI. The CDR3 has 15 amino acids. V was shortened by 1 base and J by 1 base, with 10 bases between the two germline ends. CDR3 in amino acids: CASSPQWVENTEAFF. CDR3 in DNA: TGTGCCAGCTCACCACAGTGGGTGGAGAACACTGAAGCTTTCTTT.

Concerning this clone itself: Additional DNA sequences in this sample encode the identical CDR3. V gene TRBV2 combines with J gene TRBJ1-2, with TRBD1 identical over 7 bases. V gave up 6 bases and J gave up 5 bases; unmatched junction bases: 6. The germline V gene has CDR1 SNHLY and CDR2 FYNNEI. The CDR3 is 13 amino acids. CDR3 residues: CASSGGTAYGYTF. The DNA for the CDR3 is TGTGCCAGCAGCGGGGGGACAGCTTATGGCTACACCTTC. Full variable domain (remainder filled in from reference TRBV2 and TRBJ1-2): EPEVTQTPSHQVTQMGQEVILRCVPISNHLYFYWYRQILGQKVEFLVSFYNNEISEKSEIFDDQFSVERPDGSNFTLKIRSTKLEDSAMYFCASSGGTAYGYTFGSGTRLTVV.